At least ten counts were recorded for the clone carrying this T cell receptor (beta chain). Blood from later-ophthalmopathy patients was taken at first hyperthyroidism diagnosis. After removal of 0 bases from V and 0 bases from J, the junction contained 1 base not matched to a gene. Germline V gives CDR1 ENHRY, CDR2 SYGVKD. CDR3 length equals 18 residues. Amplified regions were TCR beta CDR3 sequences from RNA transcripts. HTBI primers drove first-round RT-PCR of the TCR CDR3. TCRdb independently ran MiXCR on the multiplex PCR reads; one entry per CDR3 protein. The data show 250,000 or so distinct CDR3 sequences, with about 15% seen just once and 30% held by the top ten. The sample comes from a study of T cells in Graves' hyperthyroidism and ophthalmopathy.

This chain joins TRBV10-3 and TRBJ2-1, with TRBD2 matching over 14 bases. Sequencing was done on a sample of blood. This receptor was identified in a woman aged 50 to 65 with Graves' hyperthyroidism that later progressed to Graves' ophthalmopathy. The CDR3, as DNA: TGTGCCATCAGTGAGTCGGGACTAGCGGGAGTCTCCTACAATGAGCAGTTCTTC. It codes for CAISESGLAGVSYNEQFF.